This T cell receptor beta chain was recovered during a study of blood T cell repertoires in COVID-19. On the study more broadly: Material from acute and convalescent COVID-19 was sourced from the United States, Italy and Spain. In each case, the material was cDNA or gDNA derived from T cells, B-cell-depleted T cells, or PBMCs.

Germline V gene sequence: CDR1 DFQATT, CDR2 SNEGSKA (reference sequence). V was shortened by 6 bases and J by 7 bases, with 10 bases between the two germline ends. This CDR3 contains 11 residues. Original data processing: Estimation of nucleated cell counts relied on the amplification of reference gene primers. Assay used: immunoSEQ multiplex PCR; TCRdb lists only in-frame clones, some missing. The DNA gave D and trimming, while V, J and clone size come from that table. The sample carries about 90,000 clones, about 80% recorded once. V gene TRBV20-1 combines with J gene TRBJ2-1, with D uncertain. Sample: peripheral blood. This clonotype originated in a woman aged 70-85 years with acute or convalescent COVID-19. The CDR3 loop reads CSASPGNEQFF. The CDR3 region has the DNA TGCAGTGCATCTCCCGGTAATGAGCAGTTCTTC.